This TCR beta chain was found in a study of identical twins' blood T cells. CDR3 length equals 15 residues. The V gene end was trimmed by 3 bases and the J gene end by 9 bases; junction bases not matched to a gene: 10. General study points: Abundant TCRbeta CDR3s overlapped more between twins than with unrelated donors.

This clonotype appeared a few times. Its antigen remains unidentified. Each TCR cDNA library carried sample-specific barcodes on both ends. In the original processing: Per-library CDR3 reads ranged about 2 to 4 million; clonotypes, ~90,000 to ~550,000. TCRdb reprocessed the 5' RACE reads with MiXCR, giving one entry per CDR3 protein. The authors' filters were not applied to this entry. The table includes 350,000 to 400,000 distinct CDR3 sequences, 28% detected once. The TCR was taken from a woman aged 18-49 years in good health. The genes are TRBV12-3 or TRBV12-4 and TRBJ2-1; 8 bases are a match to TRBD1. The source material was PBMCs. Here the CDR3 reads CASSLQTGVRSEQFF. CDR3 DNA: TGTGCCAGCAGTTTGCAGACAGGGGTTCGGAGTGAGCAGTTCTTC.